This record covers a single T cell receptor (beta chain). The data were taken from a study of T cell changes during pregnancy in multiple sclerosis. The table came from immunoSEQ multiplex PCR; TCRdb's copy has only in-frame clones and leaves some out. The repertoire holds over 15,000 clones, with roughly four fifths as singletons. The V end was cut by 8 bases, the J end by 3 bases, with 13 bases between. The CDR3 length is 13 residues. Germline V gene sequence: CDR1 MDHEN, CDR2 SYDVKM. The V and J genes are TRBV28 and TRBJ1-2, with D possibly matching TRBD1 (6 bases). The specimen comprised CD8+ T cells from peripheral blood mononuclear cells, sampled in the second trimester of pregnancy. The clonotype originates from a female donor in good health, enrolled as a control in a pregnancy study. The CDR3 coding sequence is TGTGCCAGCCAAGAAAGGACAGACTATGGCTACACCTTC. Translated: CASQERTDYGYTF.